One sample yielded the 5 T cell receptor beta chains listed below, sequenced in a study of blood T cells in healthy people across ages. A second PCR of about 7 to 12 cycles used a sample-barcoded 5' primer and a J-beta primer mix. One entry per CDR3 protein, called by TCRdb with MiXCR from the 5' RACE reads. In the table there are around 320,000 distinct CDR3 sequences, roughly 27% of which are singletons. Sequencing input: blood. The receptors were gathered from a woman in her seventies in good health.

The V and J genes are TRBV4-3 and TRBJ1-2; 7 bases are a match to TRBD1. J lost 12 bases, V lost 3 bases, and 7 bases had no gene match. Germline CDR1 LGHNA, CDR2 YSLEER. This CDR3 is 12 amino acids long. DNA for the CDR3: TGCGCCAGCAGCCAGAGACAGGGAGCTAACACCTTC. This codes for CASSQRQGANTF.

The genes are TRBV7-8 and TRBJ1-1, with TRBD1 as a possible D gene (5 bases). The germline gives CDR1 SGHVS, CDR2 FQNEAQ. This CDR3 has 15 residues. Trimming took 1 base from V and 1 from J, leaving 10 bases between them. The CDR3 sequence: CASSLVVRANTEAFF. The CDR3 nucleotides are TGTGCCAGCAGCTTAGTCGTCAGGGCGAACACTGAAGCTTTCTTT.

A few counts support this clonotype. The chain is built from TRBV12-3 or TRBV12-4 and TRBJ2-7; no clear D gene. The CDR3 runs to 12 residues. Trimming cost V 6 bases and J 7 bases, with 13 bases left between them. This CDR3 reads CASSRALREQYF. The CDR3 nucleotides are TGTGCCAGCAGCCGGGCCCTTCGGGAGCAGTACTTC.

This clonotype occurred once. The rearrangement links TRBV7-8 to TRBJ2-3, with TRBD1 identical over 8 bases. CDR1 is SGHVS and CDR2 is FQNEAQ in the germline V gene. The CDR3 covers 15 residues. J lost 2 bases, V lost 5 bases, and 6 bases had no gene match. The CDR3 DNA follows: TGTGCCAGCAGCCCTGGACAGGGCCCCACAGATACGCAGTATTTT. Residues: CASSPGQGPTDTQYF. Variable domain in full (rest from reference TRBV7-8 and TRBJ2-3): GAGVSQSPRYKVAKRGQDVALRCDPISGHVSLFWYQQALGQGPEFLTYFQNEAQLDKSGLPSDRFFAERPEGSVSTLKIQRTQQEDSAVYLCASSPGQGPTDTQYFGPGTRLTVL.

This clonotype was counted many times. The CDR3, as DNA: TGTGCCAGCAGCGTAGATCACAGCGGGGAGACCCAGTACTTC. Translated, it gives CASSVDHSGETQYF. V usage is TRBV9 and J usage is TRBJ2-5; TRBD2 is a possible D gene (6 bases). CDR1 is SGDLS, CDR2 YYNGEE, per germline. CDR3 length: 14 residues. Trimming left V 0 bases short and J 5 bases short, with 11 bases between.